Listed here is a single T cell receptor (beta chain). This sample is part of a study of blood T cell repertoires in COVID-19. Using immunoSEQ multiplex PCR, the repertoire was profiled, and TCRdb retains in-frame clones only, with some absent. Of just under 350,000 clones listed, more than 75% were seen once; the top ten hold over 6%. CDR3 length: 19 amino acids. Germline V gene sequence: CDR1 MRHNA, CDR2 SNTAGT. The V and J ends lost 2 bases and 2 bases, in that order; junction bases with no gene match: 16. The J gene is TRBJ2-7, the V gene TRBV6-4; 9 bases are a match to TRBD1. Source material: peripheral blood. This TCR came from a woman in her forties or fifties with COVID-19, enrolled during active disease. In nucleotides, the CDR3 is TGTGCCAGCAGTGACCAGTACTACCCCTTACGACAGGGGGCCTACGAGCAGTACTTC. Protein sequence: CASSDQYYPLRQGAYEQYF.